This TCR beta chain was observed in a study of control samples from healthy donors and cancer patients. V lost 4 bases, J lost 3 bases, and 10 bases lay in between. Looked up from germline, CDR1 is SNHLY and CDR2 is FYNNEI. This CDR3 spans 13 amino acids. Sequenced by immunoSEQ multiplex PCR; TCRdb stores in-frame clones only, minus some. The sample includes about 70,000 clones, 94% of them seen just once. The sequenced sample was blood. The receptor was isolated from a woman younger than 45 in good health. V usage is TRBV2 and J usage is TRBJ2-7, with a tentative D call TRBD1 (5 bases). The CDR3 sequence: CASSGKTVYEQYF. The CDR3 DNA is TGTGCCAGCAGTGGAAAGACAGTCTACGAGCAGTACTTC.